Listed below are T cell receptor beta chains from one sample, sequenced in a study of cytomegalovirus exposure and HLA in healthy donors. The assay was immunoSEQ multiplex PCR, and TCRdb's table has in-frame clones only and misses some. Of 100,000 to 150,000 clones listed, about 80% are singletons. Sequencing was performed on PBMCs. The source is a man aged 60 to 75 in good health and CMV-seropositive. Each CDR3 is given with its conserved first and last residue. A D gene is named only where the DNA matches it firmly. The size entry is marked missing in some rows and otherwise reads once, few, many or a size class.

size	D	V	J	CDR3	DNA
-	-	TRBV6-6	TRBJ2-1	CASSYADNNEQFF	TGTGCCAGCAGTTACGCGGACAACAATGAGCAGTTCTTC
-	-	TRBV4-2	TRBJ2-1	CASSQVSGGIYNEQFF	TGTGCCAGCAGCCAAGTAAGTGGCGGTATCTACAATGAGCAGTTCTTC
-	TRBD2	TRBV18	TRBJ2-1	CASSPPMTSGYNEQFF	TGTGCCAGCTCACCACCGATGACTAGCGGCTACAATGAGCAGTTCTTC
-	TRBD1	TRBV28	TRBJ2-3	CASKSHPPGTANTDTQYF	TGTGCCAGCAAGAGCCACCCTCCCGGGACAGCTAACACAGATACGCAGTATTTT
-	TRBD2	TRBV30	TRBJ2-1	CAWHPGTSGRAANEQFF	TGTGCCTGGCACCCCGGGACTAGCGGGAGGGCCGCCAATGAGCAGTTCTTC
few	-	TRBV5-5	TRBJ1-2	CASSTHTDYTF	TGTGCCAGCAGCACCCACACAGACTACACCTTC
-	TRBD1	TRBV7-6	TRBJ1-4	CASRFQGADEKLFF	TGTGCCAGCAGATTCCAGGGGGCGGATGAAAAACTGTTTTTT
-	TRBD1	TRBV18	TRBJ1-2	CTSSITGQDNYGYTF	TGTACCAGCTCTATTACGGGACAGGATAACTATGGCTACACCTTC
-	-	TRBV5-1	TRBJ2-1	CASSLAGSSYNEQFF	TGCGCCAGCAGCTTGGCCGGGAGCTCCTACAATGAGCAGTTCTTC
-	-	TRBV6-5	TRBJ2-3	CASSYGDSRADTQYF	TGTGCCAGCAGTTATGGCGACAGCCGCGCAGATACGCAGTATTTT
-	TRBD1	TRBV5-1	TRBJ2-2	CASSEGQGNTGELFF	TGCGCCAGCAGCGAGGGACAGGGGAACACCGGGGAGCTGTTTTTT
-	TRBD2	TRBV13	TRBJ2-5	CASSPRLAETTEYQETQYF	TGTGCCAGCAGCCCGAGACTAGCGGAAACGACGGAGTACCAAGAGACCCAGTACTTC
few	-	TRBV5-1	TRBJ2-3	CASSPQGAIADTQYF	TGCGCCAGCAGCCCACAGGGAGCAATCGCAGATACGCAGTATTTT
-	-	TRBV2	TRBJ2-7	CASSDRENEQYF	TGTGCCAGCAGTGACAGGGAAAACGAGCAGTACTTC
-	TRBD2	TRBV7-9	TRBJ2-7	CASSQGLAVYYEQYF	TGTGCCAGCAGCCAGGGACTAGCGGTGTACTACGAGCAGTACTTC